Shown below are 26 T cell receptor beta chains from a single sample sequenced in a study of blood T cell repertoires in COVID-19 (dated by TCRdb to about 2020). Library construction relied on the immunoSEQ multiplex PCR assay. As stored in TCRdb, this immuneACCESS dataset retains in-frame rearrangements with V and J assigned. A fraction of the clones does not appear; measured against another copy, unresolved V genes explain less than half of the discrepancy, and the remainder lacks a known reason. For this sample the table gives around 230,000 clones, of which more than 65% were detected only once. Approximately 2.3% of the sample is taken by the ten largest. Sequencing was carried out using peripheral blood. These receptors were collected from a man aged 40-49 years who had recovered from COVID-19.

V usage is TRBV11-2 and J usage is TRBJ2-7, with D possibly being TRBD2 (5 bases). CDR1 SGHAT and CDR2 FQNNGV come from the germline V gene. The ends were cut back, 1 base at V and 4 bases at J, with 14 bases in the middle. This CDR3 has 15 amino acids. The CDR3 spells CASSLGSGRSYEQYF. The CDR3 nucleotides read TGTGCCAGCAGCTTAGGAAGCGGCAGGTCATACGAGCAGTACTTC.

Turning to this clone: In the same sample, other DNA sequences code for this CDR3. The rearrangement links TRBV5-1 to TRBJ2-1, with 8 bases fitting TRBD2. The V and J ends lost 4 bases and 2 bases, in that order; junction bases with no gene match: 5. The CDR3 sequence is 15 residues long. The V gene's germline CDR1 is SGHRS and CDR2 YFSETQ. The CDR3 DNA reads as TGCGCCAGCAGCCTCCGGGGGGGCGCCTACAATGAGCAGTTCTTC. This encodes CASSLRGGAYNEQFF.

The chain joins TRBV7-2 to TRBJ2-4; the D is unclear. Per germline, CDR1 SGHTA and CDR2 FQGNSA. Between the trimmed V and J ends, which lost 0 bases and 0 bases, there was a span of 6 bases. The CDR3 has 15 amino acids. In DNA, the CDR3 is TGTGCCAGCAGCTTAGCGTATTTAGCCAAAAACATTCAGTACTTC. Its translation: CASSLAYLAKNIQYF.

CDR3 coding DNA: TGTGCCAGCAGTTACGGCAGAACTAATGAAAAACTGTTTTTT. It is translated as CASSYGRTNEKLFF. V and J are TRBV6-5 and TRBJ1-4; unclear D gene. This CDR3 has 14 residues. V gave up 2 bases and J gave up 1 base, with 5 bases separating them. Germline-derived CDR1 and CDR2 are MNHEY and SVGAGI.

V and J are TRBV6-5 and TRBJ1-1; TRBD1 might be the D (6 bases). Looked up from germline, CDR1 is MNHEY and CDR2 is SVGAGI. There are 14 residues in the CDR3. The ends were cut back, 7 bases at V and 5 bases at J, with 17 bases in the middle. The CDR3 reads CASTQSIRGTEAFF. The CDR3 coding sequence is TGTGCCAGCACGCAGTCAATTAGGGGGACTGAAGCTTTCTTT.

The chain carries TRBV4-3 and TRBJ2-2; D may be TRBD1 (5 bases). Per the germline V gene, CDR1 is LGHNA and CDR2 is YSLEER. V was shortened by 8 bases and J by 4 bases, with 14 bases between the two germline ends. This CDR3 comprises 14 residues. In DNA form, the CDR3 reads TGCGCCAGCCAGCAGAGTAGGGGCACCGGGGAGCTGTTTTTT. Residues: CASQQSRGTGELFF.

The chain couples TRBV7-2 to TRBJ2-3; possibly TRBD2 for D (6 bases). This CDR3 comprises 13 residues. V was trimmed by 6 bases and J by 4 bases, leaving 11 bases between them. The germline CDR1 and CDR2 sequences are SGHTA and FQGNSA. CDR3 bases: TGTGCCAGCAGGCGCCCGGGGGCAGATACGCAGTATTTT. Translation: CASRRPGADTQYF.

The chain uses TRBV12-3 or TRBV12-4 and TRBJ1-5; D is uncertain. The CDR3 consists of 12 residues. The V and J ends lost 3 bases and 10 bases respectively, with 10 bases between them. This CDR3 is CASSFYGSPQHF. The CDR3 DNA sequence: TGTGCCAGCAGTTTTTACGGGAGCCCCCAGCATTTT.

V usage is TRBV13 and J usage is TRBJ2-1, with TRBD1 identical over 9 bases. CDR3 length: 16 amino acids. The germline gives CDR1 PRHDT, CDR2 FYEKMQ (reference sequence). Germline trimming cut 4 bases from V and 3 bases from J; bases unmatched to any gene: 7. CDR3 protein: CASSSGPGQGYNEQFF. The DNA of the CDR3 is TGTGCCAGCAGCTCCGGACCGGGACAGGGCTACAATGAGCAGTTCTTC.

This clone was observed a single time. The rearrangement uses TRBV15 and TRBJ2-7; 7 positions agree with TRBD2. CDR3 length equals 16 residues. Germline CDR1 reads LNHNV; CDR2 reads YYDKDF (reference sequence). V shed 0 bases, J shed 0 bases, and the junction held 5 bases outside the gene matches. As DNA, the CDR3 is TGTGCCACCAGCAGAGAGGGGGGGGACGTCTCCTACGAGCAGTACTTC. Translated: CATSREGGDVSYEQYF.

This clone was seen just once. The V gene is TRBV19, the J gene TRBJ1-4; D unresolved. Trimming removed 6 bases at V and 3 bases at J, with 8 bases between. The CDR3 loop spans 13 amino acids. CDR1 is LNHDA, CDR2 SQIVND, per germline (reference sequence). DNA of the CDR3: TGTGCCAGTAGCCAAACAGCTAATGAAAAACTGTTTTTT. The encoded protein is CASSQTANEKLFF.

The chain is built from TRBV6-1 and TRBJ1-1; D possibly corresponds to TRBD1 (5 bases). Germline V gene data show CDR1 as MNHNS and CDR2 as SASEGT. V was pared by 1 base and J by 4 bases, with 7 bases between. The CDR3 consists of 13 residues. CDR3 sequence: CASSEVGGTEAFF. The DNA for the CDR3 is TGTGCCAGCAGTGAAGTGGGGGGCACTGAAGCTTTCTTT.

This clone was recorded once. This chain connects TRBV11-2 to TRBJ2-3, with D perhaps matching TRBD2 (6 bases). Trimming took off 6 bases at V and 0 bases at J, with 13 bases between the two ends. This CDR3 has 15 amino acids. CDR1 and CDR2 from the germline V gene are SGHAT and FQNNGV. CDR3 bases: TGTGCCAGCAGATATGGGACTTGGAGCACAGATACGCAGTATTTT. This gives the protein CASRYGTWSTDTQYF.

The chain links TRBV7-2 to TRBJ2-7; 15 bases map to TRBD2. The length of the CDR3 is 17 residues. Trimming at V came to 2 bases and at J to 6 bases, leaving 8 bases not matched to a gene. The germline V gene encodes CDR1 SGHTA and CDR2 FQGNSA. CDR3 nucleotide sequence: TGTGCCAGCAGCTTAAGGACTAGCGGGGGGGCACCCCCCGAGCAGTACTTC. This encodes CASSLRTSGGAPPEQYF.

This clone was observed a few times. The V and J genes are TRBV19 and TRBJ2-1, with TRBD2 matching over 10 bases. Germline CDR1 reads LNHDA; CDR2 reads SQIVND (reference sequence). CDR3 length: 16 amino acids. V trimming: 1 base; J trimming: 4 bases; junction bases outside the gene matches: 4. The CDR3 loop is CASSIGSGRGYNEQFF. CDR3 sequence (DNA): TGTGCCAGTAGTATAGGCAGCGGGAGGGGGTACAATGAGCAGTTCTTC.

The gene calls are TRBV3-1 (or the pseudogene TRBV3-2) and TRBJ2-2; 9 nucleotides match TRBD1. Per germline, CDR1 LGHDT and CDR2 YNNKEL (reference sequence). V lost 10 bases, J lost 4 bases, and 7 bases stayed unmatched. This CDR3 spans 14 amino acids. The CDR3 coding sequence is TGTGCCACCCAAGACAGGGGGGGCACCGGGGAGCTGTTTTTT. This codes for CATQDRGGTGELFF.

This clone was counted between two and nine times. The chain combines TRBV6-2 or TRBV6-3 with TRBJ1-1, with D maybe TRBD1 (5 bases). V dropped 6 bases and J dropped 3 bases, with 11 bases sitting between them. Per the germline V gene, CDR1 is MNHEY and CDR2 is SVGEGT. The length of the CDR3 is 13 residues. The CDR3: CASSRGGYTEAFF. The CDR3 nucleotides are TGTGCCAGCAGCCGCGGGGGGTACACTGAAGCTTTCTTT.

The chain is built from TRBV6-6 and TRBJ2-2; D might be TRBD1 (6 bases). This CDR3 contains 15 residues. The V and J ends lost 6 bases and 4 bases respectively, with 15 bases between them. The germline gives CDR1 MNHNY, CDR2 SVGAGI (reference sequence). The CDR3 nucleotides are TGTGCCAGCAGACCGACAGGTCAGATCACCGGGGAGCTGTTTTTT. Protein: CASRPTGQITGELFF.

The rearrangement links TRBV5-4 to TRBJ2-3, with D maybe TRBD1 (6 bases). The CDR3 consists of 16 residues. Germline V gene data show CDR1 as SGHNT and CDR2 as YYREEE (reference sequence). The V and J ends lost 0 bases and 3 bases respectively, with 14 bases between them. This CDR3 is CASSLDGTTLTDTQYF. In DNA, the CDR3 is TGTGCCAGCAGCTTGGATGGGACAACGCTTACAGATACGCAGTATTTT. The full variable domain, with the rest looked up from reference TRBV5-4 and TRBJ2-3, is ETGVTQSPTHLIKTRGQQVTLRCSSQSGHNTVSWYQQALGQGPQFIFQYYREEENGRGNFPPRFSGLQFPNYSSELNVNALELDDSALYLCASSLDGTTLTDTQYFGPGTRLTVL.

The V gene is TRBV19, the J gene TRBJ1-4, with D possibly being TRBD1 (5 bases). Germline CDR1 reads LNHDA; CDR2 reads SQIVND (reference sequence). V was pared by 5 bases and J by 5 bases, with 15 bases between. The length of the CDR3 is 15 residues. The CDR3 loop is CASSVQPTVNEKLFF. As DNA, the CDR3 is TGTGCCAGTAGTGTTCAGCCGACAGTGAATGAAAAACTGTTTTTT.

The CDR3 loop reads CAWRSGTGKAFF. In DNA, the CDR3 is TGTGCCTGGAGATCCGGGACAGGGAAAGCTTTCTTT. This chain connects TRBV30 to TRBJ1-1; 9 bases are a match to TRBD1. In germline, CDR1 is GTSNPN, CDR2 SVGIG (reference sequence). The CDR3 extends over 12 amino acids. V lost 3 bases and J lost 9; bases outside the gene matches: 5.

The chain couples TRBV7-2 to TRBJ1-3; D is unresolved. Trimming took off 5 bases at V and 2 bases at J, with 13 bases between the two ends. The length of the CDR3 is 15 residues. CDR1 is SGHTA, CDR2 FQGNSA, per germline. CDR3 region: CASSPPSAAGNTIYF. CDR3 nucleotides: TGTGCCAGCAGCCCCCCTTCAGCGGCTGGAAACACCATATATTTT.

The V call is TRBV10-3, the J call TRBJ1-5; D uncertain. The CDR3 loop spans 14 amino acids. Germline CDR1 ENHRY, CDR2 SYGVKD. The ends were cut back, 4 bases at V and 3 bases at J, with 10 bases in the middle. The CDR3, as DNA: TGTGCCATCAGTGCGGCCGGGATCAATCAGCCCCAGCATTTT. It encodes CAISAAGINQPQHF.

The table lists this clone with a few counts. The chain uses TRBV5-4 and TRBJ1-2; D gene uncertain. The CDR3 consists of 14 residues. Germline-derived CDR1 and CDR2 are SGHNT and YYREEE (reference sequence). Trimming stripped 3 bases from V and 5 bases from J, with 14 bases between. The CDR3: CASSSARGGYGYTF. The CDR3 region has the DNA TGTGCCAGCAGCTCCGCGCGGGGAGGGTATGGCTACACCTTC.

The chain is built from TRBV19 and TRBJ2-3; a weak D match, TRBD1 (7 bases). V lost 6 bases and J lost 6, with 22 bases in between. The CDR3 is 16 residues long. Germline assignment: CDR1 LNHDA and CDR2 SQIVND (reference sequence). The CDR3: CASSNGRDRRGDTQYF. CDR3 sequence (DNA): TGTGCCAGTAGCAATGGGCGGGACAGAAGGGGGGATACGCAGTATTTT.

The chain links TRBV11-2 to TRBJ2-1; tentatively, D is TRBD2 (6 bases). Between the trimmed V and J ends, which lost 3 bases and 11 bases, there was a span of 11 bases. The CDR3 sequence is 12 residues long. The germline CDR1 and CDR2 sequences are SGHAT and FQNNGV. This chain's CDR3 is CASSLPGLQQFF. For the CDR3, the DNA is TGTGCCAGCAGCTTGCCGGGACTCCAGCAGTTCTTC.